This TCR beta chain originates from a study of blood T cell repertoires in COVID-19. Background on the study: T cells, B-cell-depleted T cells, or PBMCs provided the cDNA or gDNA that served as material.

Clones were read by immunoSEQ multiplex PCR, and TCRdb kept only the in-frame ones, dropping some. This table has 150,000 to 200,000 clones, about 85% appearing once. The specimen was peripheral blood. The receptor comes from a man aged 55 to 70 with active or convalescent COVID-19.

In DNA form, the CDR3 reads TGTGCCAGCAGCAGCGACTTGCCGCCCTTGATCTCCTACAATGAGCAGTTCTTC. Translated, it gives CASSSDLPPLISYNEQFF. This chain connects TRBV21-1 to TRBJ2-1; TRBD2 was called by the table and not checked on the DNA. TRBV21-1 is recorded as a pseudogene. There are 18 residues in the CDR3.